One T cell receptor (beta chain) is described in this entry. Its antigen is currently unknown. The data originate from a study of siplizumab effects on memory and regulatory T cells. Study results and limitations: Siplizumab produced a significant reduction in alloreactive sequences that were traceable to unstimulated CD4+ memory cells. Whether the proliferating Tregs (from siplizumab cultures) were suppressive was not confirmed.

Clones were read by immunoSEQ multiplex PCR, and TCRdb kept only the in-frame ones, dropping some. Here the sample spans more than 95,000 clones, roughly 93% being singletons. This CDR3 has 12 amino acids. Germline lookup yields CDR1 SGHTA and CDR2 FQGNSA. Trimming cost V 3 bases and J 7 bases, with 7 bases left between them. This clonotype originated in a human donor in good health. Sequencing was performed on Tregs sorted from blood. The V and J genes are TRBV7-2 and TRBJ2-1, with unresolved D. The CDR3, as DNA: TGTGCCAGCAGCTTCTCCTTGAATGAGCAGTTCTTC. Translation gives CASSFSLNEQFF.